Below, 19 T cell receptor beta chains from the same sample are listed, as sequenced in a study of cytomegalovirus exposure and HLA in healthy donors. PCR amplification relied on 60 Vbeta primers (plus 13 Jbeta primers). The assay was immunoSEQ multiplex PCR, and TCRdb's table has in-frame clones only and misses some. The sample shows approximately 250,000 clones, roughly 78% of them seen only once. The sequenced sample consisted of PBMCs. The receptor set was obtained from a boy aged 10-17 years in good health and CMV-seronegative.

The chain uses TRBV29-1 and TRBJ2-2, with D perhaps TRBD1 (7 bases). There are 15 residues in the CDR3. V lost 2 bases and J 3 bases, leaving 13 bases between the germline ends. From germline, CDR1 is SQVTM and CDR2 ANQGSEA. The CDR3 is CSVEIQGGHTGELFF. DNA of the CDR3: TGCAGCGTTGAAATCCAGGGGGGCCACACCGGGGAGCTGTTTTTT.

V usage is TRBV7-6 and J usage is TRBJ1-6, with 7 nucleotides matching TRBD1. With 1 base clipped from V and 5 bases from J, the junction kept 5 bases outside the gene matches. Germline V gene lookup returns CDR1 SGHVS and CDR2 FNYEAQ. This CDR3 comprises 16 residues. CDR3 loop: CASSLEAGGNNSPLHF. The CDR3 nucleotides read TGTGCCAGCAGCTTAGAAGCAGGGGGAAATAATTCACCCCTCCACTTT.

This clone was counted only a few times. The chain recombines TRBV6-5 with TRBJ2-7, with D possibly TRBD2 on 6 matching bases. CDR1 and CDR2 (germline): MNHEY, SVGAGI. The CDR3 loop spans 13 amino acids. Trimming took off 5 bases at V and 3 bases at J, with 11 bases between the two ends. The CDR3 DNA reads as TGTGCCAGCAGTGCGGGACTTAACTACGAGCAGTACTTC. This sequence encodes CASSAGLNYEQYF.

This clone came up once. The genes are TRBV5-4 and TRBJ2-7; TRBD2 matches 12 bases. The germline V gene has CDR1 SGHNT and CDR2 YYREEE (reference sequence). This CDR3 contains 16 residues. With 0 bases clipped from V and 4 bases from J, the junction kept 5 bases outside the gene matches. CDR3 amino acids: CASSLARTSGNYEQYF. CDR3 sequence (DNA): TGTGCCAGCAGCTTGGCCCGGACTAGCGGGAATTACGAGCAGTACTTC.

The V and J genes are TRBV11-3 and TRBJ1-1; no clear D gene. The CDR3 runs 13 residues. V lost 3 bases and J lost 1, with 6 bases in between. The V gene's germline CDR1 is SGHNT and CDR2 YENEEA. The CDR3 here is CASSFHPNTEAFF. Here the CDR3 DNA reads TGTGCCAGCAGCTTTCATCCGAACACTGAAGCTTTCTTT.

The rearrangement links TRBV7-9 to TRBJ1-2; D ambiguous. CDR1 and CDR2 (germline): SEHNR, FQNEAQ (reference sequence). The V gene lost 1 base and the J gene lost 8 bases, with 8 bases spanning the gap. The CDR3 runs to 12 residues. CDR3 nucleotide sequence: TGTGCCAGCAGCTTAGATCCGAGAGGCTACACCTTC. It specifies CASSLDPRGYTF.

The chain couples TRBV2 to TRBJ2-2, with a possible D match to TRBD1 (7 bases). Germline CDR1 is SNHLY and CDR2 is FYNNEI. There are 17 residues in the CDR3. V lost 6 bases, J lost 4 bases, and 21 bases lay in between. Here the CDR3 DNA reads TGTGCCAGCAGAGCAACTCGACAGGGAGGAAGCACCGGGGAGCTGTTTTTT. Translating gives CASRATRQGGSTGELFF.

This chain uses TRBV4-1 with TRBJ1-2, with a tentative D call TRBD1 (5 bases). The CDR3 length is 14 residues. Trimming removed 3 bases at V and 4 bases at J, with 12 bases between. Germline CDR1 MGHRA, CDR2 YSYEKL. CDR3 in DNA: TGCGCCAGCAGCCAGGCTGACAGACTCTATGGCTACACCTTC. Translated: CASSQADRLYGYTF.

For this clone: Compared with germline, one end of the junction differs, possibly owing to a read error. The J gene is TRBJ2-2, the V gene TRBV7-7, with TRBD1 matching over 7 bases. The CDR3 consists of 14 residues. Germline V gives CDR1 SSHAT, CDR2 FNYEAQ (reference sequence). The CDR3 region is CASSDIQGTGELFF. The CDR3 region has the DNA TGTGCTAGCAGCGATATACAGGGGACCGGGGAGCTGTTTTTT. Using reference TRBV7-7 and TRBJ2-2 for the parts outside the CDR3, the full variable domain is GAGVSQSPRYKVTKRGQDVTLRCDPISSHATLYWYQQALGQGPEFLTYFNYEAQPDKSGLPSDRFSAERPEGSISTLTIQRTEQRDSAMYRCASSDIQGTGELFFGEGSRLTVL.

This clone was recorded only once. J is TRBJ2-7 and V is TRBV19; 7 bases agree with TRBD1. CDR3 size: 14 residues. Per germline, CDR1 LNHDA and CDR2 SQIVND (reference sequence). Trimming at V came to 6 bases and at J to 2 bases, leaving 7 bases not matched to a gene. The CDR3 is CASRPPGQTYEQYF. For the CDR3, the DNA is TGTGCCAGTAGGCCGCCGGGACAGACCTACGAGCAGTACTTC.

CDR3 loop: CASSPRTDEQYF. Written as DNA, the CDR3 is TGTGCCAGCAGTCCCCGGACAGACGAGCAGTACTTC. The genes are TRBV27 and TRBJ2-5; a weak D match, TRBD1 (6 bases). Matching the DNA end better, TRBJ2-7 makes the J call doubtful. CDR1 and CDR2 (germline): MNHEY, SMNVEV (reference sequence). This CDR3 comprises 12 residues.

The count of this clone is one. The genes are TRBV4-2 and TRBJ2-5; D gene unclear. The germline gives CDR1 LGHNA, CDR2 YNFKEQ. Trimming took 0 bases from V and 5 from J, leaving 10 bases between them. This CDR3 has 14 amino acids. The CDR3 here is CASSQDSFWETQYF. In DNA form, the CDR3 reads TGTGCCAGCAGCCAAGATAGCTTTTGGGAGACCCAGTACTTC.

This chain joins TRBV9 and TRBJ2-1, with TRBD1 matching over 7 bases. CDR1 and CDR2 from the germline V gene are SGDLS and YYNGEE. This CDR3 spans 15 amino acids. The V segment lost 3 bases and the J segment 0 bases; nucleotides outside the gene matches: 3. CDR3 in DNA: TGTGCCAGCAGCGCTACAGGGGTCTCCTACAATGAGCAGTTCTTC. Translated, it gives CASSATGVSYNEQFF. The whole variable domain, filled in from reference TRBV9 and TRBJ2-1, reads DSGVTQTPKHLITATGQRVTLRCSPRSGDLSVYWYQQSLDQGLQFLIQYYNGEERAKGNILERFSAQQFPDLHSELNLSSLELGDSALYFCASSATGVSYNEQFFGPGTRLTVL.

This CDR3 reads CASSLAVGQGNEKLFF. The CDR3 coding sequence is TGCGCCAGCAGCTTGGCCGTCGGACAGGGGAATGAAAAACTGTTTTTT. The chain links TRBV5-1 to TRBJ1-4; 9 bases fit TRBD1. Unmatched junction bases numbered 5, after V lost 0 bases and J lost 5 bases. This CDR3 spans 16 amino acids. Germline loops: CDR1 SGHRS, CDR2 YFSETQ. The full variable domain, with the rest looked up from reference TRBV5-1 and TRBJ1-4, is KAGVTQTPRYLIKTRGQQVTLSCSPISGHRSVSWYQQTPGQGLQFLFEYFSETQRNKGNFPGRFSGRQFSNSRSEMNVSTLELGDSALYLCASSLAVGQGNEKLFFGSGTQLSVL.

This clone has just one count. V and J are TRBV9 and TRBJ1-2; 9 positions match TRBD1. Germline CDR1 and CDR2: SGDLS and YYNGEE. This CDR3 comprises 18 residues. V shed 4 bases and J 3 bases; nucleotides not matched to a gene: 16. This CDR3 reads CASSPGLGQGGIDYGYTF. DNA for the CDR3: TGTGCCAGCAGCCCCGGTTTGGGACAGGGAGGAATAGACTATGGCTACACCTTC.

This clone was counted once. The V and J genes are TRBV7-8 and TRBJ2-5; TRBD2 is a possible D gene (6 bases). Trimming cost V 0 bases and J 7 bases, with 15 bases left between them. Germline assignment: CDR1 SGHVS and CDR2 FQNEAQ. The CDR3 loop spans 15 amino acids. The CDR3 loop is CASSLAMRLGATQYF. DNA for the CDR3: TGTGCCAGCAGCTTAGCTATGCGACTAGGAGCGACCCAGTACTTC.

The DNA of the CDR3 is TGTGCCAGTAGTACAGGACTAGTCTCCTACAATGAGCAGTTCTTC. This codes for CASSTGLVSYNEQFF. This rearrangement joins TRBV19 to TRBJ2-1; 7 bases match TRBD2. In germline, CDR1 is LNHDA, CDR2 SQIVND (reference sequence). The V segment lost 4 bases and the J segment 0 bases; nucleotides outside the gene matches: 3. There are 15 residues in the CDR3.

The chain employs TRBV7-2 and TRBJ2-3; D remains unclear. V lost 6 bases and J lost 0, with 7 bases in between. The CDR3 spans 13 residues. The V gene's germline CDR1 is SGHTA and CDR2 FQGNSA. The DNA for the CDR3 is TGTGCCAGCAGATCGACTAGCACAGATACGCAGTATTTT. Its translation: CASRSTSTDTQYF.

The chain combines TRBV2 with TRBJ1-1; D not resolved. V lost 3 bases, J lost 1 base, and 6 bases lay in between. The CDR3 sequence is 13 residues long. The germline V gene encodes CDR1 SNHLY and CDR2 FYNNEI. This CDR3 reads CASSERRNTEAFF. The CDR3 DNA sequence: TGTGCCAGCAGTGAGCGCCGGAACACTGAAGCTTTCTTT.